The entry below gives a single T cell receptor beta chain sequence along with its context. This record belongs to a study of blood T cell repertoires in COVID-19. The protocol was immunoSEQ multiplex PCR, while the TCRdb copy is restricted to in-frame clones and leaves out a portion. The repertoire holds just under 350,000 clones, with about 90% as singletons. The CDR3 loop spans 12 amino acids. Trimming left V 6 bases short and J 5 bases short, with 10 bases between. Germline V CDR1 and CDR2: SNHLY, FYNNEI. The sequencing input was peripheral blood. The clonotype comes from a woman aged 45 to 65 with COVID-19, enrolled during active disease. The chain is built from TRBV2 and TRBJ1-1, with D unclear. The chain's CDR3 is CASSLQTTEAFF. The CDR3 DNA reads TGTGCCAGCAGCCTCCAGACTACTGAAGCTTTCTTT.